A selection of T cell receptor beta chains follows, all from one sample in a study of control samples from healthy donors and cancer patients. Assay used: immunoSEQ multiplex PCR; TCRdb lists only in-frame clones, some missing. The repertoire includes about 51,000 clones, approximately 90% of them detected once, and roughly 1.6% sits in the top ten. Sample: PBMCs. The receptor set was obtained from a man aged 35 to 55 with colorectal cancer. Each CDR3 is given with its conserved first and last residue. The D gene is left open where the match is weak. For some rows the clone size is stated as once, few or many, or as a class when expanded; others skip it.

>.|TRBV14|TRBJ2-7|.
CASSRLGGRTQYF
TGTGCCAGCAGCCGCTTAGGGGGTAGGACGCAGTACTTC
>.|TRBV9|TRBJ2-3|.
CASSDEGSTDTQYF
TGTGCCAGCAGCGACGAGGGGAGCACAGATACGCAGTATTTT
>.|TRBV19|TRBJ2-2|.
CASSRTANTGELFF
TGTGCCAGTAGTCGGACAGCGAACACCGGGGAGCTGTTTTTT
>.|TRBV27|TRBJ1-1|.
CASSPRQPHEAFF
TGTGCCAGCAGCCCAAGACAGCCACATGAAGCTTTCTTT
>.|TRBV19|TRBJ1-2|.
CASSIGSRGIDGYTF
TGTGCCAGTAGTATAGGAAGCCGAGGAATTGATGGCTACACCTTC
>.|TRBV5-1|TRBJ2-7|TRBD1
CASSSRDRGPYPYEQYF
TGCGCCAGCAGCTCCCGGGACAGGGGCCCCTATCCCTACGAGCAGTACTTC
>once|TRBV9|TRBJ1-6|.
CASSDGRNSPLHF
TGTGCCAGCAGCGATGGGCGTAATTCACCCCTCCACTTT
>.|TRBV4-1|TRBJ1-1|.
CASSQESPGTGWNTEAFF
TGCGCCAGCAGCCAAGAGAGCCCAGGGACGGGGTGGAACACTGAAGCTTTCTTT
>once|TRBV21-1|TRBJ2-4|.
CASSKEGARDRGNIQYF
TGTGCCAGCAGCAAAGAAGGGGCGCGGGACAGGGGAAACATTCAGTACTTC
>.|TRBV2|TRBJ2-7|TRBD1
CASLGQADSYEQYF
TGTGCCAGTCTTGGACAGGCCGACTCCTACGAGCAGTACTTC
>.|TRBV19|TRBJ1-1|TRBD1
CASSIPAGGLAEAFF
TGTGCCAGTAGTATACCAGCAGGGGGGCTCGCTGAAGCTTTCTTT
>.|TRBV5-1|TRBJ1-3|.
CASSSGRTSGNTIYF
TGCGCCAGCAGCTCCGGTCGGACCTCTGGAAACACCATATATTTT
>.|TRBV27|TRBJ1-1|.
CASSLASTEAFF
TGTGCCAGCAGTTTGGCCTCCACTGAAGCTTTCTTT
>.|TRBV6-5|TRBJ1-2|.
CASRQGGLGYTF
TGTGCCAGCAGGCAAGGAGGTCTCGGCTACACCTTC
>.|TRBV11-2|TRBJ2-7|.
CASSLGRTQRYF
TGTGCCAGCAGCCTAGGGAGGACACAGCGGTACTTC
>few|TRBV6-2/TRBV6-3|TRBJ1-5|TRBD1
CASSEGQGNQPQHF
TGTGCCAGCAGTGAGGGACAGGGCAATCAGCCCCAGCATTTT
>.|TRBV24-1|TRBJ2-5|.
CATSGGRRETQYF
TGTGCCACCAGTGGGGGCCGTCGAGAGACCCAGTACTTC
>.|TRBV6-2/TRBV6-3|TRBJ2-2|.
CASSYSRHRIANTGELFF
TGTGCCAGCAGTTACTCCCGTCACAGAATTGCGAACACCGGGGAGCTGTTTTTT
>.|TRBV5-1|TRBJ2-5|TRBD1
CASSWGDRGRETQYF
TGCGCCAGCAGCTGGGGGGACAGGGGACGAGAGACCCAGTACTTC
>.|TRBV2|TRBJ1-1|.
CAGGGVQSTEAFF
TGTGCCGGGGGGGGAGTTCAGAGCACTGAAGCTTTCTTT
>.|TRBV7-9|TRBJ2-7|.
CASTLGTPGLPYF
TGTGCCAGCACCCTGGGGACCCCGGGCCTTCCGTACTTC
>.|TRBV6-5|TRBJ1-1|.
CASNLQGNKLAAFF
TGTGCCAGCAACCTACAGGGAAATAAACTAGCAGCTTTCTTT
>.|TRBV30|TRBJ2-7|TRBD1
CAWRAGGARYEQYF
TGTGCCTGGAGGGCAGGGGGAGCTCGGTACGAGCAGTACTTC
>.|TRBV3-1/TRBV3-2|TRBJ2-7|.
CASSQEGFPYEQYF
TGTGCCAGCAGCCAAGAAGGGTTTCCCTACGAGCAGTACTTC
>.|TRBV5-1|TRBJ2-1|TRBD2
CASRETAGGYNEQFF
TGCGCCAGCAGAGAGACGGCGGGAGGGTACAATGAGCAGTTCTTC
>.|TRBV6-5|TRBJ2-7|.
CASSYGSHEQYF
TGTGCCAGCAGTTATGGTAGCCACGAGCAGTACTTC
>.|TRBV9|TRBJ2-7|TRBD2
CASSPGGTSGSYEQYF
TGTGCCAGCAGCCCCGGTGGGACTAGCGGGAGCTACGAGCAGTACTTC
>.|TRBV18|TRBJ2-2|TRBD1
CASSPTGGKNTGELFF
TGTGCCAGCTCACCGACAGGGGGCAAGAACACCGGGGAGCTGTTTTTT
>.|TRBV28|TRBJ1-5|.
CATNRVRDNQPQHF
TGTGCCACCAACAGGGTGAGGGACAATCAGCCCCAGCATTTT
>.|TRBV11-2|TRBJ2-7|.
CASTGTPGNYEQYF
TGTGCCAGCACCGGGACCCCCGGGAATTACGAGCAGTACTTC
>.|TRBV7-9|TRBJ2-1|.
CASSSGGEQFF
TGTGCCAGCAGTTCCGGGGGTGAGCAGTTCTTC
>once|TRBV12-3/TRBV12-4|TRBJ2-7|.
CASSTGHVYEQYF
TGTGCCAGCAGTACGGGACATGTCTACGAGCAGTACTTC
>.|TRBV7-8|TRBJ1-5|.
CASSSGVGNQPQHF
TGTGCCAGCAGCTCCGGGGTGGGCAATCAGCCCCAGCATTTT
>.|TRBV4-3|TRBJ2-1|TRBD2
CASSQDWIAGEGQFF
TGCGCCAGCAGCCAAGATTGGATAGCGGGAGAGGGGCAGTTCTTC
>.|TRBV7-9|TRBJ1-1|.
CASSRGSNTEAFF
TGTGCCAGCAGCAGGGGTTCGAACACTGAAGCTTTCTTT
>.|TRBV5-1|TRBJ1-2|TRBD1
CASSSRTGGLEGYTF
TGCGCCAGCAGCTCCCGGACAGGGGGCTTGGAGGGCTACACCTTC
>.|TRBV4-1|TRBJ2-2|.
CASSQGNYGKHAGELFF
TGCGCCAGCAGCCAAGGTAACTACGGAAAACACGCCGGGGAGCTGTTTTTT
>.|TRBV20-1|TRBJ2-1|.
CSARDLGEQFF
TGCAGTGCTAGAGATCTAGGGGAGCAGTTCTTC
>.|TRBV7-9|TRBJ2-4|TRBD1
CASSLGTGGHQNIQYF
TGTGCCAGCAGCTTAGGAACAGGGGGCCACCAAAACATTCAGTACTTC
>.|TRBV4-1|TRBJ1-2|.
CASSQDPGYGYTF
TGCGCCAGCAGCCAAGATCCCGGCTATGGCTACACCTTC
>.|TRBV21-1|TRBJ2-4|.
CASSKDRDSAKNIQYF
TGTGCCAGCAGCAAAGACAGGGATTCGGCCAAAAACATTCAGTACTTC
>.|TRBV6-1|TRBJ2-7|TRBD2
CASSDRTRPTYEQYF
TGTGCCAGCAGTGATAGGACTAGACCTACCTACGAGCAGTACTTC
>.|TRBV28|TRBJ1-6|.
CASSPDSPLHF
TGTGCCAGCAGTCCTGATTCACCCCTCCACTTT
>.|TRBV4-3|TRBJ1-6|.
CASSQGSSYNSPLHF
TGCGCCAGCAGCCAGGGGAGCTCCTATAATTCACCCCTCCACTTT
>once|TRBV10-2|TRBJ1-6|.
CASSEVGFGSPLHF
TGCGCCAGCAGTGAAGTTGGTTTCGGCTCACCCCTCCACTTT
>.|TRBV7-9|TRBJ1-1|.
CASSLTEHEAFF
TGTGCCAGCAGCCTGACAGAGCATGAAGCTTTCTTT
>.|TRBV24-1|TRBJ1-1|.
CATSASLGLLTEAFF
TGTGCCACCAGTGCCTCCTTGGGACTCCTCACTGAAGCTTTCTTT
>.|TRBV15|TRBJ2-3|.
CATSRGLYSTDTQYF
TGTGCCACCAGCAGAGGTCTCTACAGCACAGATACGCAGTATTTT
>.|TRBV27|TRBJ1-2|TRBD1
CASSYGTGDYGYTF
TGTGCCAGCAGTTACGGGACAGGGGATTATGGCTACACCTTC
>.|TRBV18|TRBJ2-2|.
CASSPGRGPRTGELFF
TGTGCCAGCTCACCGGGCAGGGGACCGCGTACCGGGGAGCTGTTTTTT
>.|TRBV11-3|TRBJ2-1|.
CASSTLFHFNEQFF
TGTGCCAGCAGTACCCTATTTCACTTCAATGAGCAGTTCTTC